This TCR beta chain was retrieved from a study of cytomegalovirus exposure and HLA in healthy donors. Points from the study as a whole: Under in vitro conditions, a few CMV-associated chains were confirmed as specific for CMV antigens. At a 0.05 false discovery rate, a later analysis found 16,951 TCR beta sequences to be associated with HLA alleles.

Researchers ran the PCR with 60 Vbeta and 13 Jbeta primers. Repertoires were generated with immunoSEQ multiplex PCR, while TCRdb's copy carries only in-frame clones and drops some. The sample records some 150,000 clones, roughly 79% being singletons. From germline, CDR1 is SGHDN and CDR2 FVKESK. The CDR3 has 16 residues. V shed 5 bases, J shed 2 bases, and the junction held 9 bases outside the gene matches. Worth noting for this clone: Its target is unknown.

The sample taken for sequencing was PBMCs. The chain has TRBV14 and TRBJ2-1, with TRBD1 identical over 7 bases. The origin of this receptor is a woman aged 35 to 49 in good health and CMV-seropositive. CDR3 protein: CASSATTGTAYNEQFF. The CDR3 nucleotides read TGTGCCAGCAGCGCTACCACCGGGACAGCCTACAATGAGCAGTTCTTC. The whole variable domain, filled in from reference TRBV14 and TRBJ2-1, reads EAGVTQFPSHSVIEKGQTVTLRCDPISGHDNLYWYRRVMGKEIKFLLHFVKESKQDESGMPNNRFLAERTGGTYSTLKVQPAELEDSGVYFCASSATTGTAYNEQFFGPGTRLTVL.